The clone carrying this T cell receptor (beta chain) has just a few counts. Its antigen is as yet unknown. Researchers ran the PCR with 60 Vbeta and 13 Jbeta primers. TCRdb keeps only in-frame clones here, not all; method: immunoSEQ multiplex PCR. The repertoire includes more than 90,000 clones, 78% of them detected once, and approximately 4% sits in the top ten. The data originate from a study of cytomegalovirus exposure and HLA in healthy donors. Whole-study results and caveats: Presence/absence comparisons presumed near-even sequencing depth among donors. A later analysis linked a missense variant in DCLRE1C to the trimming of TCR beta V and J genes.

Trimming cost V 0 bases and J 1 base, with 9 bases left between them. CDR1 and CDR2 from the germline V gene are SEHNR and FQNEAQ (reference sequence). The CDR3 consists of 15 residues. The chain joins TRBV7-9 to TRBJ1-2; D possibly corresponds to TRBD1 (5 bases). The sample consisted of PBMCs. The clonotype was recovered from a woman between 40 and 50 years old in good health and CMV-seropositive. The CDR3 coding sequence is TGTGCCAGCAGCTTAGCGGGGGGAGGTAACTATGGCTACACCTTC. Translated: CASSLAGGGNYGYTF.